The source of this T cell receptor beta chain is a study of T cell clonotyping in hematopoietic cell transplantation (dated by TCRdb to about 2021). Notes on the research overall: The study collected 130 or so blood samples from about 40 consecutive transplant recipients and their related donors. Patients were recruited between September 2015 and 2017 and followed until September 2020 or death. Results the study describes overall, beyond this receptor: The sample size was limited and the cells went unsorted, which meant the CD4 and CD8 repertoire contributions could not be told apart. Inverse Simpson Index values from donors and from recipients before transplant predicted broader TCR repertoire diversity after transplant. Recipient repertoires showed only a small fraction of overlap with donor repertoires, and over 95% appeared de novo at the given depth. After transplant, TCR diversity in recipients dropped, and pathologically expanded clonotypes increased progressively from day 30 to day 180.

Taken from the germline V gene, the CDR1 and CDR2 loops are SGHTA and FQGNSA. V loses 5 bases of germline sequence and J loses 5 bases, and the interval between the two ends is 10 bases. Spanning cysteine to phenylalanine, the CDR3 consists of 12 amino acids. This entry keeps only the CDR3 DNA: 36 bases, framed from base 1. Blood samples for TCR beta sequencing were given by related transplant donors. Nuclei Lysis Solution was used to extract genomic DNA from fresh or cryopreserved unfractionated peripheral blood mononuclear cells. With the immunoSEQ assay, which is a bias-controlled multiplex PCR relying on V- and J-specific primers, TCR beta CDR3 regions were amplified from genomic DNA. A proprietary barcode and Illumina adapter sequences were added to the CDR3 amplicons in a second PCR step. CDR3 libraries were sequenced on an Illumina MiSeq instrument. As for the original processing: Export and quality control were performed with immunoSEQ Analyzer 3.0, and downstream analyses were performed with R Bioconductor and Immunarch. Only productive rearrangements in the normalized downsampled data set went into calculating the repertoire metrics. In the normalized cohort, a clonotype counted as pathologically expanded if the clonotype was larger than 5 templates. The Inverse Simpson Index was used to measure repertoire diversity. To capture all clonotypes, the CMV-specificity analyses were run on the non-normalized data set. The source is immuneACCESS, and TCRdb retained only in-frame sequences with V and J called. Part of the clones is not carried over; for the studies checked, unresolved V genes explain less than half of this, and the remainder is unexplained. V, J and clone size were drawn from that table, and D and trimming were deduced from the DNA. A total of approximately 70,000 clones appear in this sample, around 94% of them only once. Together, the top ten hold roughly 1.7% of the sample.

Note on this clone: Its antigen remains undetermined. Base qualities are missing; no much larger clone stands one base away.

The V and J segments used are TRBV7-2 and TRBJ2-7; no confident D gene assignment can be made. Input material: peripheral blood mononuclear cells. The clonotype was recovered from a man aged 50 to 60 in good health. Some clones in this sample may be carry-over from other donors' samples. CDR3 reads: CASSPFRHEQYF. The nucleotide sequence reads as follows: TGTGCCAGCAGCCCCTTTCGCCACGAGCAGTACTTC.